Listed below are T cell receptor beta chains from one sample, sequenced in a study of T cells in Graves' hyperthyroidism and ophthalmopathy. TCRdb fed the multiplex PCR reads into MiXCR, producing one record per CDR3 protein. Of 530,000 or so distinct CDR3 sequences detected, approximately 17% appear once; the ten largest clones hold 17%. Sequencing was carried out using blood. Every receptor here comes from a woman younger than 35 with Graves' ophthalmopathy. Each CDR3 is given with its conserved first and last residue. D genes are given only for firm matches. Some rows mark clone size as missing; the rest say once, few, many or name a class of expanded clone.

J gene,D gene,clone size,V gene,CDR3 length,CDR3 DNA,CDR3 protein
TRBJ2-1,TRBD2,many,TRBV27,16,TGTGCCAGCAGTCTCGGGACTAGCGGGACCTCCAATGAGCAGTTCTTC,CASSLGTSGTSNEQFF
TRBJ2-7,TRBD2,many,TRBV7-2,13,TGTGCCAGCGGGTTAGCGGGCACATACGAGCAGTACTTC,CASGLAGTYEQYF
TRBJ2-5,TRBD2,-,TRBV20-1,14,TGCAGTGTGATTGCGGGAGGTTTTCAAGAGACCCAGTACTTC,CSVIAGGFQETQYF
TRBJ1-6,TRBD1,few,TRBV20-1,16,TGCAGTGCTAGCGAACGCTCGGGACAGGGAAGTTCACCCCTCCACTTT,CSASERSGQGSSPLHF
TRBJ2-5,TRBD2,many,TRBV3-1,14,TGTGCCAGCAGCCAAGATCGCTCGGGGGGGACCCAGTACTTC,CASSQDRSGGTQYF
TRBJ1-1,TRBD1,-,TRBV28,17,TGTGCCAGCAGTTTGATTGGGTGGACAGGGGTAACCACTGAAGCTTTCTTT,CASSLIGWTGVTTEAFF
TRBJ2-7,-,many,TRBV28,14,TGTGCCAGCAGTTTAAGTTCCACTTCCTACGAGCAGTACTTC,CASSLSSTSYEQYF
TRBJ1-2,-,many,TRBV10-3,13,TGTGCCATCAGTGACCTGGGCTACTATGGCTACACCTTC,CAISDLGYYGYTF
TRBJ2-1,TRBD2,few,TRBV7-3,13,TGTGCCAACAGCCCCGGGACTAACAATGAGCAGTTCTTC,CANSPGTNNEQFF
TRBJ1-6,TRBD1,many,TRBV9,14,TGTGCCAGCAGCTCGGGGACAGGGAGTTCACCCCTCCACTTT,CASSSGTGSSPLHF
TRBJ2-5,TRBD1,many,TRBV2,15,TGTGCCACCCAAAGCCAGGGGGCCTTCCAAGAGACCCAGTACTTC,CATQSQGAFQETQYF
TRBJ2-7,-,many,TRBV28,14,TGTGCCAGCAGTTTTTTGGGGAAAGGGGACGAGCAGTACTTC,CASSFLGKGDEQYF
TRBJ1-6,-,-,TRBV30,15,TGTGCCTGGAGTGTACCGGGACCCCGAGGGTCACCCCTCCACTTT,CAWSVPGPRGSPLHF
TRBJ1-1,-,many,TRBV30,13,TGTGCCTGGAGTACCCGCGTGGACACTGAAGCTTTCTTT,CAWSTRVDTEAFF
TRBJ1-6,-,-,TRBV12-3/TRBV12-4,13,TGTGCCAGCAGCCCGGACAGCAATCCACCCCTCCACTTT,CASSPDSNPPLHF
TRBJ2-1,-,many,TRBV7-9,15,TGTGCCAGCAGCTTACCGGGAGAGGGCTACAATGAGCAGTTCTTC,CASSLPGEGYNEQFF
TRBJ1-1,-,many,TRBV2,12,TGTGCCAGCAGTGGGGTGGGGGGTAAAGCTTTCTTT,CASSGVGGKAFF
TRBJ2-2,TRBD2,few,TRBV12-3/TRBV12-4,15,TGTGCCAGCAGCCTTACTAGCGTCGTCACCGGGGAGCTGTTTTTT,CASSLTSVVTGELFF
TRBJ2-1,-,many,TRBV11-2,11,TGTGCCAGCAGCTCCCGGGATAAACAGTTCTTC,CASSSRDKQFF
TRBJ2-1,TRBD2,many,TRBV11-2,13,TGTGCCAGCAGCTTCGGGGGGGCCTATGAGCAGTTCTTC,CASSFGGAYEQFF
TRBJ2-3,-,many,TRBV5-1,12,TGCGCCAGCAGCACCTCCTCAGATACGCAGTATTTT,CASSTSSDTQYF
TRBJ1-2,TRBD1,-,TRBV12-3/TRBV12-4,17,TGTGCCAGCAGTTCCTACAGGGGGCCCTACGAAGGCTTTGGCTACACCTTC,CASSSYRGPYEGFGYTF
TRBJ2-3,-,many,TRBV28,16,TGTGCCAGCCGTCCCCGCTCCCCCGGGGACACAGATACGCAGTATTTT,CASRPRSPGDTDTQYF
TRBJ2-7,TRBD2,-,TRBV4-3,15,TGCGCCAGCAGCCAAGATCGGACTAGCGGGAGGGAGCAGTACTTC,CASSQDRTSGREQYF
TRBJ2-2,-,many,TRBV7-9,19,TGTGCCAGCAGCTCCCCCCTTGAGGGGCACGCCACGAACACCGGGGAGCTGTTTTTT,CASSSPLEGHATNTGELFF
TRBJ1-5,-,many,TRBV20-1,16,TGCAGTGCTATTGCAGGGTCAGCTTATAGCAATCAGCCCCAGCATTTT,CSAIAGSAYSNQPQHF
TRBJ1-5,TRBD1,few,TRBV28,15,TGTGCCAGCAGTTTTGGACAGGGGTTTCGGCAGCCCCAGCATTTT,CASSFGQGFRQPQHF
TRBJ1-2,-,-,TRBV14,19,TGTGCCAGCAGCCAAGACCGAGGGCTAATTCAGCGACTAGGCTATGGCTACACCTTC,CASSQDRGLIQRLGYGYTF
TRBJ1-5,-,few,TRBV28,15,TGTGCCAGCAGAGTCAGGGAAACCAGCAATCAGCCCCAGCATTTT,CASRVRETSNQPQHF
TRBJ1-5,-,-,TRBV4-2,16,TGTGCCAGCAGCCAGACCGGAGATTATAGCAATCAGCCCCAGCATTTT,CASSQTGDYSNQPQHF
TRBJ1-2,TRBD1,few,TRBV6-1,16,TGTGCCAGCAGTGAAACAGGACAGGGGGGTAACTATGGCTACACCTTC,CASSETGQGGNYGYTF
TRBJ2-7,-,few,TRBV10-2,12,TGCGCCAGCAAGGTTAGCTCCTACGAGCAGTACTTC,CASKVSSYEQYF
TRBJ2-3,TRBD2,many,TRBV9,16,TGTGCCAGCAGCGTAGCTGGACTAGCGGCCACAGATACGCAGTATTTT,CASSVAGLAATDTQYF
TRBJ1-6,-,-,TRBV2,16,TGTGCCAGCAGTGATTGGGTGGGGGTGGACGGTCCACCCCTCCACTTT,CASSDWVGVDGPPLHF
TRBJ2-2,TRBD2,-,TRBV6-6,14,TGTGCCAGCAGTTACTCACTAGCGGGCGGGGAGCTGTTTTTT,CASSYSLAGGELFF
TRBJ1-4,-,few,TRBV4-1,15,TGCGCCAGCAGCCAAGTGCCCGGGGGCGATGAAAAACTGTTTTTT,CASSQVPGGDEKLFF
TRBJ1-4,TRBD1,-,TRBV28,14,TGTGCCAGCAGCATTGGAGGGGGCCGTGAAAAACTGTTTTTT,CASSIGGGREKLFF